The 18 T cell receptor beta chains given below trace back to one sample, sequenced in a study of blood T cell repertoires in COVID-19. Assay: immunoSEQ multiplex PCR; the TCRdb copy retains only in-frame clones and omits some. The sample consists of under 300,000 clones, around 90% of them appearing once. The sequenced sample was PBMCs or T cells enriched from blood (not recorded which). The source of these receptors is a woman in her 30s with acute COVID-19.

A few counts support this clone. The CDR3 DNA sequence: TGTGCCAGCTCACCACCCATACAGAACTATGGCTACACCTTC. It yields the protein CASSPPIQNYGYTF. The genes are TRBV18 and TRBJ1-2; D gene uncertain. CDR1 is KGHSH, CDR2 LQKENI, per germline. V lost 0 bases and J lost 2, with 7 bases in between. The CDR3 has 14 amino acids.

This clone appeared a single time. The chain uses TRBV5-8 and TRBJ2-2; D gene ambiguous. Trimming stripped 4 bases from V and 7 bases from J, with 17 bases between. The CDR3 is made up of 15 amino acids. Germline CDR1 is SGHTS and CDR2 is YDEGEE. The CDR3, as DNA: TGTGCCAGCAGCCCGCTCCGACTCGAGGACGGGGAGCTGTTTTTT. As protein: CASSPLRLEDGELFF.

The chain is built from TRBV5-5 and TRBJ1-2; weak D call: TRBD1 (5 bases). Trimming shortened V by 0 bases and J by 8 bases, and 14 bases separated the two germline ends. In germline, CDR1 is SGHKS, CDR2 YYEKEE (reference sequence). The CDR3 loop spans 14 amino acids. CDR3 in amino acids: CASSLEGRMEGYTF. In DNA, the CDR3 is TGTGCCAGCAGCTTGGAGGGGCGGATGGAGGGCTACACCTTC.

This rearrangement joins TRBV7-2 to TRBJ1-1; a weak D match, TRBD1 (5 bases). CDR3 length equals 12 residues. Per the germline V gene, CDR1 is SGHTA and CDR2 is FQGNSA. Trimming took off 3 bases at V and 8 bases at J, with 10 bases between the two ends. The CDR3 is CASSFINREAFF. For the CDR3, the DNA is TGTGCCAGCAGCTTTATCAACAGGGAAGCTTTCTTT.

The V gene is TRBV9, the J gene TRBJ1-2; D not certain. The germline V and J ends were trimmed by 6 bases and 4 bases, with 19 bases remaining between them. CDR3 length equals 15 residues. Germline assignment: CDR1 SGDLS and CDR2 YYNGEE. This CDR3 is CASTTSPSRTYGYTF. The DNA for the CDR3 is TGTGCCAGCACCACTAGCCCAAGCCGGACCTATGGCTACACCTTC.

The CDR3 DNA is TGCGCCAGCAGCTTGATTCGTGGGGCTGAGACCCAGTACTTC. Its protein is CASSLIRGAETQYF. The chain has TRBV5-1 and TRBJ2-5; a weak D match, TRBD1 (5 bases). Deletions cut 1 base from V and 5 bases from J, with 12 bases between. Germline CDR1 SGHRS, CDR2 YFSETQ. CDR3 length equals 14 residues. Drawing the rest from reference TRBV5-1 and TRBJ2-5, the complete variable domain is KAGVTQTPRYLIKTRGQQVTLSCSPISGHRSVSWYQQTPGQGLQFLFEYFSETQRNKGNFPGRFSGRQFSNSRSEMNVSTLELGDSALYLCASSLIRGAETQYFGPGTRLLVL.

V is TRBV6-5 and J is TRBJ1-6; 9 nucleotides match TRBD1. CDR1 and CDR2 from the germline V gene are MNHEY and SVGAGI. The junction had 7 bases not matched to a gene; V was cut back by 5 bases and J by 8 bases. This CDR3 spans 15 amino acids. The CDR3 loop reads CASSRTGTGYSPLHF. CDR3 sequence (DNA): TGTGCCAGCAGTCGAACCGGGACAGGGTATTCACCCCTCCACTTT.

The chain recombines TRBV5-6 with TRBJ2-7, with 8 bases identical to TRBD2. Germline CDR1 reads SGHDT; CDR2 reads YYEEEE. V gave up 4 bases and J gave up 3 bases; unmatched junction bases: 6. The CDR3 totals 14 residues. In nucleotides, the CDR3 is TGTGCCAGCAGCCCGGGGGGGGAGGGCTACGAGCAGTACTTC. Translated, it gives CASSPGGEGYEQYF.

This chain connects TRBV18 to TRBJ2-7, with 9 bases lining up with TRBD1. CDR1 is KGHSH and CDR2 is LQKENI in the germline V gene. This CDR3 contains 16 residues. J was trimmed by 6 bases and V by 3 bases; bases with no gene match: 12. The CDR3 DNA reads TGTGCCAGCTCACCTGGAAACGCACAGGGGGCACGCGAGCAGTACTTC. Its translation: CASSPGNAQGAREQYF.

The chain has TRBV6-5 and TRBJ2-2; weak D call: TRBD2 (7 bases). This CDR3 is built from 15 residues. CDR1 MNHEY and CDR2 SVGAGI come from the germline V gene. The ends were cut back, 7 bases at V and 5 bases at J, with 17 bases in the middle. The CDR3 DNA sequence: TGTGCCAGCACCCTGGGGGGGGCGGGTACCGGGGAGCTGTTTTTT. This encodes CASTLGGAGTGELFF.

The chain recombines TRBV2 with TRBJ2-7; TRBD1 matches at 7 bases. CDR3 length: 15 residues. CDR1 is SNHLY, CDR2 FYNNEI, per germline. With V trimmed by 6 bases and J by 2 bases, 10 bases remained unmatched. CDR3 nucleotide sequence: TGTGCCAGCAGCGTTTCCCCGACAGGGACCTACGAGCAGTACTTC. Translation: CASSVSPTGTYEQYF. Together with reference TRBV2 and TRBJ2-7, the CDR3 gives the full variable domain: EPEVTQTPSHQVTQMGQEVILRCVPISNHLYFYWYRQILGQKVEFLVSFYNNEISEKSEIFDDQFSVERPDGSNFTLKIRSTKLEDSAMYFCASSVSPTGTYEQYFGPGTRLTVT.

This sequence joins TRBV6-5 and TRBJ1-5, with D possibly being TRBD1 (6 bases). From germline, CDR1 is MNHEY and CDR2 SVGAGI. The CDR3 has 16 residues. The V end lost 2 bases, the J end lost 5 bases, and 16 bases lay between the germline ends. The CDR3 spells CASSYDPGTPDQPQHF. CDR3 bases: TGTGCCAGCAGTTACGACCCCGGGACACCAGATCAGCCCCAGCATTTT.

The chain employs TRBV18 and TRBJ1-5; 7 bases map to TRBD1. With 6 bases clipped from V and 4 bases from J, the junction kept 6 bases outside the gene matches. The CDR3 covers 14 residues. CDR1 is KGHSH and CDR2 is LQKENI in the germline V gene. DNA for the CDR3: TGTGCCAGCTCGGTACAACAGGGGAATCAGCCCCAGCATTTT. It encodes CASSVQQGNQPQHF.

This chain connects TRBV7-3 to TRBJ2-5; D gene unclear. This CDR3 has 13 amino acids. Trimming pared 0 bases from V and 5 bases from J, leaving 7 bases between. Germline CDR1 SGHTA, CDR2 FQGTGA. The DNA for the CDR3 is TGTGCCAGCAGCTTAACTTTGGGCGAGACCCAGTACTTC. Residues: CASSLTLGETQYF.

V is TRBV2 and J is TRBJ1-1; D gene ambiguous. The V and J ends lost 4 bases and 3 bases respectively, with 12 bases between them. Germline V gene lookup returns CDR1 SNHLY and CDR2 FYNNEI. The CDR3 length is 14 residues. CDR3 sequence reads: CASSATEFYTEAFF. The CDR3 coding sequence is TGTGCCAGCAGTGCAACAGAGTTTTACACTGAAGCTTTCTTT.

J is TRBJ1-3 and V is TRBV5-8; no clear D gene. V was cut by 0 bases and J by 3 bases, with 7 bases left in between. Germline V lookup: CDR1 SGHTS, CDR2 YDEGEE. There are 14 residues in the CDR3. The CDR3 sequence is CASSLAGFGNTIYF. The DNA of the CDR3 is TGTGCCAGCAGCTTGGCCGGTTTTGGAAACACCATATATTTT.

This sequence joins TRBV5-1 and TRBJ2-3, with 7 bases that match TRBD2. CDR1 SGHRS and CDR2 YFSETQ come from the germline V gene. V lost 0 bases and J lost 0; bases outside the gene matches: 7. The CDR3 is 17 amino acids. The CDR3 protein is CASSLGLTSPSTDTQYF. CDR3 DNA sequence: TGCGCCAGCAGCTTGGGGCTGACTAGCCCTAGCACAGATACGCAGTATTTT.

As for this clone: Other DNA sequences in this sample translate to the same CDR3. The CDR3 DNA reads as TGCGCCAGCAGCTTCGGGGGGAGCTCCTACGAGCAGTACTTC. Protein product: CASSFGGSSYEQYF. This chain joins TRBV5-1 and TRBJ2-7; 7 bases match TRBD2. This CDR3 has 14 amino acids. V gave up 2 bases and J gave up 0 bases; unmatched junction bases: 2. Germline V gene lookup returns CDR1 SGHRS and CDR2 YFSETQ.